This T cell receptor beta chain was profiled in a study of CD4+ T cells in melanoma. A word on this clone: As yet, its antigen is unknown.

Study-wide results and limits: In melanoma, neoantigen-specific CD4+ T cells reportedly differed in differentiation state. CD8+ T cell, macrophage and B cell function reportedly correlated with neoantigen-specific CD4+ T cells.

Sequencing was performed with immunoSEQ multiplex PCR; in TCRdb, only in-frame clones are kept and a portion is missing. This sample has some 10,000 clones, with roughly two thirds found just once. This receptor was identified in a human donor with melanoma. Sequencing was carried out using cells from a culture (not recorded whether cultured in vitro).

The CDR3 nucleotides are TGTGCCAGCACGCCTGCGGCTGGAAACACCATATATTTT. Translation gives CASTPAAGNTIYF. The chain recombines TRBV9 with TRBJ1-3; D gene unclear. Germline V lookup: CDR1 SGDLS, CDR2 YYNGEE. The CDR3 sequence is 13 residues long. Trimming took off 6 bases at V and 2 bases at J, with 9 bases between the two ends.